These 18 T cell receptor beta chains were sequenced from one sample in a study of kidney transplant recipient with SARS-CoV-2 infection. MiXCR was run by TCRdb on the reads, yielding one entry per CDR3 protein. The sample lists 200,000 to 300,000 distinct CDR3 sequences, about 28% occurring once. The sequences come from a blood sample, collected at baseline and between days 110 and 120 from a kidney transplant recipient. The receptor set was obtained from a male patient between 25 and 40 years old who had COVID-19 and was a kidney transplant recipient. Some T cells may arise from the graft donor.

About this clonotype: The germline gene is not matched at one end of the junction; a read error may be the cause. This chain links TRBV13 with TRBJ2-7; D may be TRBD2 (6 bases). The CDR3 contains 11 residues. Germline CDR1 reads PRHDT; CDR2 reads FYEKMQ (reference sequence). In DNA form, the CDR3 reads TGTGCCAGCAGCTTGGGACTCGAGCATTACTTC. Translation: CASSLGLEHYF.

This clonotype occurred many times. The genes are TRBV5-1 and TRBJ1-1; D remains unclear. CDR1 is SGHRS, CDR2 YFSETQ, per germline. Trimming took 0 bases from V and 5 from J, leaving 5 bases between them. This CDR3 contains 12 residues. CDR3 sequence: CASSLGYTEAFF. Written as DNA, the CDR3 is TGCGCCAGCAGCTTGGGGTATACTGAAGCTTTCTTT.

The V call is TRBV21-1, the J call TRBJ2-3; TRBD2, as called in the table, went unchecked against the DNA. TRBV21-1 constitutes a pseudogene. The length of the CDR3 is 18 residues. CDR3 DNA sequence: TGTGCCAGCAGCAAAGAGGGAGGGGGGTCTCTTCTTACAGATACGCAGTATTTT. Residues: CASSKEGGGSLLTDTQYF.

Notes on this clonotype: A much larger clone lies one base from this, so it may be a read error. V and J are TRBV3-1 and TRBJ2-5, with unresolved D. The CDR3 covers 17 residues. CDR1 is LGHDT and CDR2 is YNNKEL in the germline V gene (reference sequence). As DNA, the CDR3 is TGTGCCAGCAGCATGATGCATCCCATTTCTTTCTCTGAGACCCGGTACTTC. Amino acid sequence: CASSMMHPISFSETRYF.

As regards this clonotype: A far larger clone is one nucleotide away, so this likely arose from a read error. The chain combines TRBV13 with TRBJ2-3; weak D call: TRBD2 (6 bases). The J call could be wrong; TRBJ2-5 is a better fit for the DNA end. CDR3 length: 16 amino acids. Germline V gene data show CDR1 as PRHDT and CDR2 as FYEKMQ (reference sequence). The CDR3 coding sequence is TGTGCCAGCAGCCCACGGGGGACGCGTCGACAAGAGACCCAGTACTTC. Residues: CASSPRGTRRQETQYF.

This clonotype was counted ten times or more. The chain links TRBV6-6 to TRBJ1-2, with D uncertain. CDR1 is MNHNY and CDR2 is SVGAGI in the germline V gene (reference sequence). The CDR3 extends over 12 amino acids. The V and J ends lost 10 bases and 4 bases respectively, with 13 bases between them. Here the CDR3 reads CAISEDGYGYTF. The CDR3 region has the DNA TGTGCCATTTCAGAGGATGGCTATGGCTACACCTTC.

This clonotype has just one count. Just one base apart from a much larger clone, this may be a read error. This likely comes from a read error, as the CDR3 has no conserved phenylalanine or tryptophan at its end. The chain links TRBV6-5 to TRBJ1-3; D is undetermined. The CDR3 contains 14 residues. Trimming took off 4 bases at V and 4 bases at J, with 11 bases between the two ends. Germline values: CDR1 MNHEY, CDR2 SVGAGI. The CDR3 DNA is TGTGCCAGCAGTTTGGGAGTCAGAGGAAACACCATATATTCT. Translation: CASSLGVRGNTIYS.

This clonotype was counted many times. The J gene is TRBJ1-2, the V gene TRBV18; TRBD1 agrees at 10 bases. In germline, CDR1 is KGHSH, CDR2 LQKENI. The CDR3 has 15 residues. The J segment lost 2 bases and the V segment lost 2 bases, leaving 2 bases of the junction unmatched. The CDR3 DNA reads TGTGCCAGCTCACCAGCGGGACAGGGGAACTATGGCTACACCTTC. This encodes CASSPAGQGNYGYTF.

This clonotype was recorded many times. The rearrangement links TRBV7-2 to TRBJ2-5, with D perhaps TRBD1 (5 bases). V was pared by 2 bases and J by 4 bases, with 17 bases between. CDR1 and CDR2 (germline): SGHTA, FQGNSA. This CDR3 has 16 residues. This CDR3 is CASSLNGRALGETQYF. The DNA of the CDR3 is TGTGCCAGCAGCTTAAATGGCAGGGCTTTGGGAGAGACCCAGTACTTC.

In its sample, this clonotype was seen many times. The chain employs TRBV12-3 or TRBV12-4 and TRBJ1-4; TRBD1 matches at 9 bases. J lost 8 bases, V lost 4 bases, and 5 bases had no gene match. This CDR3 is built from 14 residues. CDR3 amino acids: CASSSGQGLEKLFF. CDR3 sequence (DNA): TGTGCCAGCAGTTCCGGACAGGGGTTGGAAAAACTGTTTTTT.

This clonotype ranks as medium-sized. The genes are TRBV12-3 or TRBV12-4 and TRBJ1-5; D is unresolved. The V and J ends lost 5 bases and 5 bases respectively, with 16 bases between them. The CDR3 covers 15 residues. The CDR3: CASSPTSPGDQPQHF. In DNA form, the CDR3 reads TGTGCCAGCAGTCCCACCTCCCCAGGCGATCAGCCCCAGCATTTT.

This clonotype was seen more than once but under ten times. This chain connects TRBV27 to TRBJ2-1; 7 bases agree with TRBD2. V shed 6 bases, J shed 8 bases, and the junction held 13 bases outside the gene matches. Germline CDR1 MNHEY, CDR2 SMNVEV (reference sequence). The CDR3 consists of 15 residues. DNA for the CDR3: TGTGCCAGCAGCCCACTAGCGAGCCCCTCCCATGAGCAGTTCTTC. Amino acid sequence: CASSPLASPSHEQFF.

Turning to this clonotype: Given a much more abundant clone one base away, this may be a read error. The rearrangement links TRBV11-2 to TRBJ1-2; D is uncertain. This CDR3 is built from 17 residues. V was clipped by 3 bases and J by 4 bases, with 21 bases between them. Germline V lookup: CDR1 SGHAT, CDR2 FQNNGV. CDR3 nucleotides: TGTGCCAGCAGCTTCTGGCAAACAAGCAGAAGGACCTATGGCTACACCTTC. As protein: CASSFWQTSRRTYGYTF.

A remark on this clonotype: Just one base apart from a much larger clone, this may be a read error. The V and J genes are TRBV24-1 and TRBJ2-1; D is undetermined. CDR3 length: 14 residues. Germline CDR1 reads KGHDR; CDR2 reads SFDVKD. CDR3 sequence reads: CATSAGRTYNGQFF. The CDR3 bases are TGTGCCACCAGTGCCGGCAGGACCTACAATGGGCAGTTCTTC.

This clonotype was seen ten or more times. This chain links TRBV6-5 with TRBJ2-2; D may be TRBD2 (5 bases). In germline, CDR1 is MNHEY, CDR2 SVGAGI. Trimming removed 4 bases from V and 6 bases from J, with 6 bases in between. This CDR3 spans 12 amino acids. The CDR3 nucleotides are TGTGCCAGCAGTTCCGGGGCCGGGGAGCTGTTTTTT. The encoded protein is CASSSGAGELFF.

Regarding this clonotype: A much larger clone is a single base away; this may be a read error. The chain couples TRBV7-2 to TRBJ1-2; no clear D gene. Germline V lookup: CDR1 SGHTA, CDR2 FQGNSA. This CDR3 contains 17 residues. In nucleotides, the CDR3 is TGTGCCGGCAGCCAAGCAAACAGAGACGGAAAGACCTATGGCTACACCTTC. Translating gives CAGSQANRDGKTYGYTF.

This clonotype was picked up many times. The chain couples TRBV5-5 to TRBJ1-2; D unclear. V was pared by 6 bases and J by 4 bases, with 22 bases between. The CDR3 is 16 residues long. Germline CDR1 and CDR2: SGHKS and YYEKEE (reference sequence). Here the CDR3 reads CASNPIVSRKTYGYTF. Here the CDR3 DNA reads TGTGCCAGCAATCCCATTGTCTCGCGAAAGACCTATGGCTACACCTTC.

Worth noting for this clonotype: With a much larger clone just one base away, this may be a read error. The chain links TRBV4-3 to TRBJ2-3, with TRBD2 identical over 7 bases. The germline gives CDR1 LGHNA, CDR2 YSLEER. This CDR3 region has 14 residues. CDR3 in DNA: TGCGCCAGCAGCCAAGGGGACTACACAGATGCGCAGTATTTT. Translating gives CASSQGDYTDAQYF.